The sequence of this T cell receptor beta chain was determined in a study of T cell repertoires in cytomegalovirus infection (dated by TCRdb to about 2019). Background on the whole study: Peptide stimulations targeted recently identified HLA-C-restricted CMV epitopes, whose presentation resists viral immunomodulation, together with well-studied HLA-B-restricted epitopes. Donor HLA type was relevant to the analysis, as public TCR beta signatures indicated carriage of CMV infection together with the matching HLA type.

The paper's findings and limits, for the study overall: The ex vivo response was dominated by HLA-C-restricted CMV-specific TCR beta clonotypes, which also provided the single most frequent clonotype in two of eight donors. In both this cohort and an independent cohort of more than 350 donors, the cumulative frequency of public TCR beta family members distinguished carriers of CMV infection plus the relevant HLA type.

In light of the paper, this sample's treatment or condition label describes: in vitro stimulation with specific CMV peptide epitopes to enrich CMV-specific T cells. These reads were obtained on an Illumina HiSeq 1500. TCRdb reworked the public reads: Q25 trimming with fastp, MiXCR clone assembly, productive beta chains retained. Every distinct CDR3 protein forms one entry, paired with its most common genes and DNA. This sample comprises about 830,000 distinct CDR3 sequences, 30% to 35% of them detected only once. Over 10% of the sample rests with the top ten. The germline V gene encodes CDR1 MNHEY and CDR2 SMNVEV (reference sequence). From the cysteine through the phenylalanine, the CDR3 covers 16 amino acids. The sequence is cut down to CDR3 DNA, 48 bases in frame from base 1. Relative to germline, V is missing 6 bases and J is missing 2 bases, with 9 bases of the junction outside any gene match.

This clonotype was detected only a few times. This clone's antigen is unknown. No base qualities exist here, and no much larger clone lies one base off it. The chain links TRBV27 with TRBJ1-2; TRBD1 lines up with 10 middle nucleotides. This specimen consisted of cultured CD8+ T cells from PBMCs, obtained from culture after CMV antigen stimulation. The sequence was obtained from a human donor in good health (CMV status not recorded). Some clones in this sample may be carry-over from other donors' samples. The CDR3 protein sequence reads: CASRSPGQGKNYGYTF. The DNA sequence is given as TGTGCCAGCAGATCACCGGGACAGGGGAAGAACTATGGCTACACCTTC.